These 20 T cell receptor beta chains came from one sample sequenced in a study of identical twins (dated by TCRdb to 2016 to 2017). Libraries came from 5' RACE. TCRdb names Illumina HiSeq 2000 as the instrument used. The raw public data were reprocessed by TCRdb itself: fastp quality trimming at Q25, MiXCR clonotype calling, in-frame beta chains only. Each entry is one CDR3 protein sequence, shown with its most common DNA and genes. Across this sample there are roughly 490,000 distinct CDR3 sequences, with 14% seen only once. The top ten constitute 0.98% of the sample. In addition, the sample was reused for a study of yellow fever vaccine responses in identical twins.

The specimen was CD4+ T cells sorted from blood. These receptors were collected from a woman between 18 and 29 years old in good health.

The V call is TRBV11-2, the J call TRBJ2-3; no clear D. Germline loops: CDR1 SGHAT, CDR2 FQNNGV. Trimming pared 5 bases from V and 2 bases from J, leaving 14 bases between. The CDR3 totals 15 residues. CDR3 residues: CASSPRTEYTDTQYF. In DNA, the CDR3 is TGTGCCAGCAGCCCGCGGACGGAATACACAGATACGCAGTATTTT.

This clonotype has ten or more counts. The chain is built from TRBV29-1 and TRBJ2-7, with 9 bases identical to TRBD1. There are 12 residues in the CDR3. Trimming removed 6 bases from V and 5 bases from J; junction bases left unmatched: 5. Germline lookup yields CDR1 SQVTM and CDR2 ANQGSEA. DNA of the CDR3: TGCAGCGTGGGACAGGGTAGAAACGAGCAGTACTTC. Protein product: CSVGQGRNEQYF.

The V gene is TRBV5-1, the J gene TRBJ2-3; no clear D gene. The germline V and J ends were trimmed by 4 bases and 2 bases, with 11 bases remaining between them. The CDR3 is 14 residues long. CDR1 and CDR2 from the germline V gene are SGHRS and YFSETQ. Here the CDR3 reads CASSRLSSTDTQYF. The CDR3 coding sequence is TGCGCCAGCAGCAGGTTAAGCTCCACAGATACGCAGTATTTT. Looking up the rest from reference TRBV5-1 and TRBJ2-3 gives the full variable domain: KAGVTQTPRYLIKTRGQQVTLSCSPISGHRSVSWYQQTPGQGLQFLFEYFSETQRNKGNFPGRFSGRQFSNSRSEMNVSTLELGDSALYLCASSRLSSTDTQYFGPGTRLTVL.

A few counts support this clonotype. The chain couples TRBV20-1 to TRBJ2-3, with TRBD2 matching 14 bases. Germline CDR1 and CDR2: DFQATT and SNEGSKA (reference sequence). The trim removed 5 bases at V and 7 bases at J, leaving 8 bases unmatched. The CDR3 totals 15 residues. CDR3 nucleotide sequence: TGCAGTGCTGCCCAGACTAGCGGGGGGGCGAATACGCAGTATTTT. This translates into CSAAQTSGGANTQYF.

This rearrangement joins TRBV7-2 to TRBJ2-7, with 7 bases fitting TRBD2. This CDR3 has 14 residues. The V gene's germline CDR1 is SGHTA and CDR2 FQGNSA. J gave up 5 bases and V 5 bases, and 9 bases lay outside the gene matches. CDR3 sequence reads: CASSDPGLNHEQYF. The CDR3 nucleotides read TGTGCCAGCAGCGACCCGGGACTAAACCACGAGCAGTACTTC. The entire variable domain, with the rest obtained from reference TRBV7-2 and TRBJ2-7, is as follows: GAGVSQSPSNKVTEKGKDVELRCDPISGHTALYWYRQSLGQGLEFLIYFQGNSAPDKSGLPSDRFSAERTGGSVSTLTIQRTQQEDSAVYLCASSDPGLNHEQYFGPGTRLTVT.

The sample holds a few counts of this clonotype. The CDR3 coding sequence is TGTGCCAGCAGCTCCAGACTAGCGGGAGCGGGGAATGAGCAGTTCTTC. Translating gives CASSSRLAGAGNEQFF. V and J are TRBV7-2 and TRBJ2-1; 12 bases align to TRBD2. The V gene's germline CDR1 is SGHTA and CDR2 FQGNSA. The trim removed 4 bases at V and 7 bases at J, leaving 8 bases unmatched. This CDR3 region has 16 residues.

Only a few counts were recorded for this clonotype. The rearrangement uses TRBV20-1 and TRBJ1-5, with 7 bases matching TRBD1. This CDR3 comprises 12 residues. Germline V gives CDR1 DFQATT, CDR2 SNEGSKA (reference sequence). V trimming: 6 bases; J trimming: 5 bases; junction bases outside the gene matches: 4. The CDR3 is CSAWQGDQPQHF. The CDR3 DNA follows: TGCAGTGCATGGCAGGGGGATCAGCCCCAGCATTTT.

The chain employs TRBV28 and TRBJ2-3; D unclear. The length of the CDR3 is 11 residues. Looked up from germline, CDR1 is MDHEN and CDR2 is SYDVKM. Trimming removed 5 bases at V and 5 bases at J, with 5 bases between. The CDR3 nucleotides are TGTGCCAGCAGTACTATAGATACGCAGTATTTT. This translates into CASSTIDTQYF.

This clonotype was observed a few times. This rearrangement joins TRBV6-2 or TRBV6-3 to TRBJ1-2; unclear D gene. The germline CDR1 and CDR2 sequences are MNHEY and SVGEGT. The CDR3 totals 13 residues. V lost 4 bases to trimming and J lost 7 bases, with 13 bases between them. CDR3 bases: TGTGCCAGCAGTTCGACCGGTCCTTCTGGCTACACCTTC. This sequence encodes CASSSTGPSGYTF.

In its sample, this clonotype was seen a few times. The chain combines TRBV15 with TRBJ1-6; 7 nucleotides align to TRBD1. From germline, CDR1 is LNHNV and CDR2 YYDKDF (reference sequence). Unmatched junction bases numbered 10, after V lost 5 bases and J lost 9 bases. This CDR3 is built from 15 residues. The CDR3 loop reads CATSQIDRAGSPLHF. The CDR3 region has the DNA TGTGCCACCAGCCAAATCGACAGGGCTGGTTCACCCCTCCACTTT.

This clonotype was counted only a few times. V gene TRBV20-1 combines with J gene TRBJ2-3; 14 bases are a match to TRBD2. V shed 6 bases and J 4 bases; nucleotides not matched to a gene: 3. The CDR3 length is 14 residues. CDR1 and CDR2 (germline): DFQATT, SNEGSKA (reference sequence). CDR3 protein: CSAPGLAGADTQYF. The DNA of the CDR3 is TGCAGTGCCCCGGGACTAGCGGGAGCAGATACGCAGTATTTT.

This clonotype was counted between two and nine times. The gene calls are TRBV16 and TRBJ2-1; D assignment may be TRBD1 or TRBD2 (5 bases each). The CDR3 totals 13 residues. Trimming took 3 bases from V and 9 from J, leaving 12 bases between them. From germline, CDR1 is KGHSY and CDR2 FQNENV. The CDR3 is CASSHYVGVEQFF. The CDR3 nucleotides are TGTGCCAGCAGCCATTATGTGGGGGTTGAGCAGTTCTTC.

The gene calls are TRBV10-2 and TRBJ2-2; D is unclear. Per germline, CDR1 WSHSY and CDR2 SAAADI. The CDR3 has 15 amino acids. V was trimmed by 6 bases and J by 2 bases, leaving 13 bases between them. The CDR3 nucleotides read TGCGCCAGCAGCCCGGGCCGATATAACACCGGGGAGCTGTTTTTT. As protein: CASSPGRYNTGELFF.

This clonotype was seen a few times. The chain carries TRBV30 and TRBJ1-2; D gene ambiguous. Germline-derived CDR1 and CDR2 are GTSNPN and SVGIG (reference sequence). The CDR3 is 8 amino acids. V was trimmed by 1 base and J by 12 bases, leaving 3 bases between them. The CDR3 loop is CAWSDNTF. Here the CDR3 DNA reads TGTGCCTGGAGTGACAACACCTTC.

This clonotype was seen a few times. The chain uses TRBV7-9 and TRBJ2-7; D is ambiguous. This CDR3 comprises 12 residues. Germline CDR1 and CDR2: SEHNR and FQNEAQ (reference sequence). The V gene lost 5 bases and the J gene lost 3 bases, with 8 bases spanning the gap. The chain's CDR3 is CASSASLYEQYF. The CDR3 DNA sequence: TGTGCCAGCAGCGCTAGTCTCTACGAGCAGTACTTC.

This clonotype turned up a few times. V and J are TRBV27 and TRBJ1-1; D is possibly TRBD1 (6 bases). In germline, CDR1 is MNHEY, CDR2 SMNVEV (reference sequence). The length of the CDR3 is 17 residues. V was cut by 3 bases and J by 2 bases, with 19 bases left in between. DNA for the CDR3: TGTGCCAGCAGTTTTCGGGGGGCTGCGGTACTCAACACTGAAGCTTTCTTT. Translation gives CASSFRGAAVLNTEAFF.

This clonotype was observed a few times. V usage is TRBV7-9 and J usage is TRBJ2-3, with TRBD2 matching over 8 bases. The V gene's germline CDR1 is SEHNR and CDR2 FQNEAQ (reference sequence). V lost 2 bases to trimming and J lost 4 bases; unmatched junction nucleotides: 11. The CDR3 loop spans 17 amino acids. The chain's CDR3 is CASSLRGASGRADTQYF. CDR3 DNA: TGTGCCAGCAGCTTAAGGGGGGCCAGCGGGAGAGCAGATACGCAGTATTTT.

J is TRBJ2-5 and V is TRBV5-6, with 7 bases lining up with TRBD1. CDR3 length equals 15 residues. The germline gives CDR1 SGHDT, CDR2 YYEEEE. The trim removed 5 bases at V and 0 bases at J, leaving 7 bases unmatched. Here the CDR3 DNA reads TGTGCCAGCAGTACAGGGGACCCGTACCAAGAGACCCAGTACTTC. This encodes CASSTGDPYQETQYF.

This clonotype showed up just a few times. The rearrangement joins TRBV4-3 to TRBJ2-1; 8 bases fit TRBD1. The CDR3 is made up of 16 amino acids. CDR1 is LGHNA, CDR2 YSLEER, per germline. V was clipped by 4 bases and J by 1 base; unmatched bases: 6. CDR3 in amino acids: CASSRQGAGSYNEQFF. Written as DNA, the CDR3 is TGCGCCAGCAGCCGCCAGGGGGCCGGGTCCTACAATGAGCAGTTCTTC.

The V call is TRBV6-5, the J call TRBJ2-3; tentatively, D is TRBD1 or TRBD2 (5 bases each). Trimming shortened V by 9 bases and J by 3 bases, and 13 bases separated the two germline ends. The germline CDR1 and CDR2 sequences are MNHEY and SVGAGI. The CDR3 covers 13 residues. This chain's CDR3 is CARQLRGTDTQYF. CDR3 coding DNA: TGTGCCAGGCAGTTGAGGGGTACAGATACGCAGTATTTT.